This T cell receptor (beta chain) originates from a study of cytomegalovirus exposure and HLA in healthy donors. Study results and limitations: Productive rates of about 90% or about 30% were seen for most TCR beta V segments in an earlier analysis. According to the study, some 160 TCR beta chains were cytomegalovirus-associated.

13 Jbeta primers and 60 Vbeta primers were used for the PCR. The table came from immunoSEQ multiplex PCR; TCRdb's copy has only in-frame clones and leaves some out. The specimen's table records 140,000 to 150,000 clones. Concerning this clone itself: The antigen is undetermined.

Germline V gene data show CDR1 as MGHRA and CDR2 as YSYEKL. V shed 4 bases and J shed 3 bases, with 15 bases lying between them. This CDR3 is 15 amino acids long. The TCR originated in a male donor in good health and CMV-seronegative. The genes are TRBV4-1 and TRBJ2-5; TRBD2 is a possible D gene (6 bases). Sequencing was done on a sample of PBMCs. The CDR3 protein is CASSLRDSGEETQYF. In nucleotides, the CDR3 is TGCGCCAGCAGCCTACGAGACTCGGGGGAAGAGACCCAGTACTTC.